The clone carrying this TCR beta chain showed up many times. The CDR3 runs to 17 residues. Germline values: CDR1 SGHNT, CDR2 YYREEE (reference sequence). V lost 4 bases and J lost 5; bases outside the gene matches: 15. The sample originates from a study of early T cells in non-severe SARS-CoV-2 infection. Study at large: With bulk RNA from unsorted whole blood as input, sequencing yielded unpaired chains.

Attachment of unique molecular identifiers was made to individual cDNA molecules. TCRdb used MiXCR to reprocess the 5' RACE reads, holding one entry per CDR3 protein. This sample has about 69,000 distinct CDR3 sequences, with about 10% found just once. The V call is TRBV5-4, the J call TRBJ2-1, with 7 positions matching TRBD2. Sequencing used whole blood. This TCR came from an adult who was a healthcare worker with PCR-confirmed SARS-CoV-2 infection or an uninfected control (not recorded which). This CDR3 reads CASSHRSGGGVDNEQFF. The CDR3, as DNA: TGTGCCAGCAGCCACCGCTCGGGAGGCGGAGTAGACAATGAGCAGTTCTTC.